Below, one T cell receptor beta chain is given with its context. Its antigen is as yet unknown. The sample belongs to a study of blood T cells in healthy people across ages. General study results and limits: Using unsorted PBMCs precluded a conclusive naive versus antigen-experienced comparison.

Primers used in a second PCR of about 7 to 12 cycles were a sample-barcoded 5' primer and a J-beta primer mix. TCRdb passed the 5' RACE reads through MiXCR, listing each CDR3 protein once. The sample yields about 1.8 million distinct CDR3 sequences, about 49% seen once. Trimming stripped 5 bases from V and 1 base from J, with 17 bases between. Germline CDR1 reads MNHEY; CDR2 reads SVGAGI. The CDR3 is 16 amino acids. The donors, aged 6 to 90, were healthy Caucasians from Russia. Input material: blood. This sequence originates from a woman aged 40 to 50 in good health. The gene calls are TRBV6-5 and TRBJ1-2; D perhaps matches TRBD1 (5 bases). DNA of the CDR3: TGTGCCAGCAGTACGGGGGTTGGCAGGGATAACTATGGCTACACCTTC. Encoded protein: CASSTGVGRDNYGYTF.